This TCR beta chain was found in a study of blood T cell repertoires in COVID-19. TCRdb keeps only in-frame clones here, not all; method: immunoSEQ multiplex PCR. The table lists hundreds of thousands of clones, approximately 86% of them singletons. Germline lookup yields CDR1 LNHDA and CDR2 SQIVND (reference sequence). Germline trimming cut 5 bases from V and 5 bases from J; bases unmatched to any gene: 4. The CDR3 sequence is 14 residues long. This clone occurred once. The TCR was taken from a man younger than 30 with active or convalescent COVID-19. The chain uses TRBV19 and TRBJ2-1; 9 bases match TRBD2. Material: peripheral blood. CDR3: CASSVAGVDNEQFF. Here the CDR3 DNA reads TGTGCCAGTAGTGTAGCGGGGGTAGACAATGAGCAGTTCTTC. Together with reference TRBV19 and TRBJ2-1, the CDR3 gives the full variable domain: DGGITQSPKYLFRKEGQNVTLSCEQNLNHDAMYWYRQDPGQGLRLIYYSQIVNDFQKGDIAEGYSVSREKKESFPLTVTSAQKNPTAFYLCASSVAGVDNEQFFGPGTRLTVL.